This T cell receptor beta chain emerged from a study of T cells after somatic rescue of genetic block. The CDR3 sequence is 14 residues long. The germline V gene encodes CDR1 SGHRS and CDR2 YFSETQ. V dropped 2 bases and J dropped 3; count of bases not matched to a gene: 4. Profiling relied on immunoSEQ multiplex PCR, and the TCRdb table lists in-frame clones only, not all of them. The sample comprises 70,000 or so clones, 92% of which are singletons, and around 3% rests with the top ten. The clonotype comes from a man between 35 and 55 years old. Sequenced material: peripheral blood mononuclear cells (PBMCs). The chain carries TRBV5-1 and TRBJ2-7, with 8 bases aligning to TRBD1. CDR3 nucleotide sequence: TGCGCCAGCAGCTTCGGACAGGGAGTCTACGAGCAGTACTTC. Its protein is CASSFGQGVYEQYF. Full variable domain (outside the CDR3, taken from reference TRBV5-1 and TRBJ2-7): KAGVTQTPRYLIKTRGQQVTLSCSPISGHRSVSWYQQTPGQGLQFLFEYFSETQRNKGNFPGRFSGRQFSNSRSEMNVSTLELGDSALYLCASSFGQGVYEQYFGPGTRLTVT.